This TCR beta chain was identified during a study of response to subunit inactivated influenza vaccine. TCRdb re-derived calls from the RT-PCR reads in MiXCR, one entry per CDR3 protein. The table includes about 780,000 distinct CDR3 sequences, 15% to 20% detected once. With 5 bases removed from V and 8 bases from J, the gap between germline ends came to 19 bases. The CDR3 runs 15 residues. The V gene's germline CDR1 is SGHKS and CDR2 YYEKEE (reference sequence). On this clonotype itself: Antigen specificity is unknown.

Study-wide points: Few additional T cells are recruited per seasonal influenza vaccination, authors suggested.

The J gene is TRBJ2-2, the V gene TRBV5-5; weak D call: TRBD1 (6 bases). This sample comprised PBMCs from blood, obtained about 5 days after vaccination. The origin of this receptor is a man aged 50 to 60 who received an inactivated influenza vaccine. The chain's CDR3 is CASRSDSPATGELFF. In nucleotides, the CDR3 is TGTGCCAGCAGATCGGACAGCCCGGCCACGGGGGAGCTGTTTTTT.